Listed below are T cell receptor beta chains from one sample, sequenced in a study of blood T cell repertoires in COVID-19. Profiling relied on immunoSEQ multiplex PCR, and the TCRdb table lists in-frame clones only, not all of them. The top ten clones hold 1.5% to 2% of a sample with 250,000 to 400,000 clones, approximately 88% of them seen once. Sequenced material: peripheral blood. These receptor sequences come from a woman aged 25-40 years with COVID-19, enrolled during active disease. CDR3s include the opening cysteine and the closing phenylalanine or tryptophan. The order of the fields is D gene, V gene, CDR3 protein. D genes are given only for firm matches.

d_gene: -
v_gene: TRBV7-9
CDR3aa: CASSGSGGDDEKLFF

d_gene: TRBD1
v_gene: TRBV6-7
CDR3aa: CASRDREDQPQHF

d_gene: -
v_gene: TRBV2
CDR3aa: CASSVGVGQPQHF

d_gene: -
v_gene: TRBV11-3
CDR3aa: CASSLDLWGTGENTEAFF

d_gene: -
v_gene: TRBV19
CDR3aa: CASTLSASSGNTIYF

d_gene: TRBD1
v_gene: TRBV19
CDR3aa: CASSPMGQSFNQPQHF

d_gene: -
v_gene: TRBV3-1/TRBV3-2
CDR3aa: CASSQGRGYTF

d_gene: TRBD1
v_gene: TRBV29-1
CDR3aa: CSAGTGVSWNTEAFF

d_gene: -
v_gene: TRBV7-8
CDR3aa: CASSLDRTARNYYEQYF

d_gene: TRBD1
v_gene: TRBV5-1
CDR3aa: CASSLESTGLYEQYF

d_gene: -
v_gene: TRBV6-6
CDR3aa: CASTETTAGGVKGYTF

d_gene: TRBD1
v_gene: TRBV4-1
CDR3aa: CASSRTTGIQPQHF

d_gene: -
v_gene: TRBV3-1/TRBV3-2
CDR3aa: CASSHRGSTEAFF

d_gene: TRBD1
v_gene: TRBV5-1
CDR3aa: CASSDTGASYGYTF

d_gene: -
v_gene: TRBV30
CDR3aa: CAWSSGLLSNQPQHF

d_gene: -
v_gene: TRBV25-1
CDR3aa: CASSDGRGRREYTGELFF

d_gene: -
v_gene: TRBV4-3
CDR3aa: CASSQDWPPGELFF

d_gene: -
v_gene: TRBV9
CDR3aa: CASSVDRGNQPQHF

d_gene: -
v_gene: TRBV4-1
CDR3aa: CASSQKEEANYGYTF

d_gene: -
v_gene: TRBV3-1/TRBV3-2
CDR3aa: CASSQDGGSGQPQHF

d_gene: -
v_gene: TRBV19
CDR3aa: CASSIGAGNLEKLFF

d_gene: TRBD1
v_gene: TRBV6-1
CDR3aa: CASSERFDRGEYPGPQHF

d_gene: -
v_gene: TRBV3-1/TRBV3-2
CDR3aa: CASSQRVGGTDTQYF